The text below deals with one TCR beta chain. The antigen remains unidentified. The sample comes from a study of cytomegalovirus exposure and HLA in healthy donors. The study, taken as a whole, reports: In a later analysis, CMV-associated beta chains were mostly HLA-associated, it appeared. Productive rates of about 87% or about 30% were seen for most TCR beta V segments in an earlier analysis.

Primers included in the PCR were 60 Vbeta and 13 Jbeta primers. Libraries were prepared by immunoSEQ multiplex PCR; TCRdb keeps only in-frame clonotypes and omits some of them. The data hold about 140,000 clones, with just under 85% observed a single time. V was clipped by 0 bases and J by 11 bases, with 14 bases between them. The germline CDR1 and CDR2 sequences are MRHNA and SNTAGT. This CDR3 region has 14 residues. What was sequenced was PBMCs. The TCR was taken from a young man in good health and CMV-seropositive. The V gene is TRBV6-4, the J gene TRBJ2-1, with D perhaps matching TRBD2 (6 bases). CDR3 in DNA: TGTGCCAGCAGTGACTCCGGGACTTCCTTTAAGCAGTTCTTC. This encodes CASSDSGTSFKQFF.